Below are 21 T cell receptor beta chains sequenced from a single sample in a study of T cell responses to AZD1222 COVID-19 vaccine. The repertoire was sequenced with immunoSEQ multiplex PCR; TCRdb's copy has only in-frame clones and lacks some. The sample data list over 130,000 clones. The sample comprised peripheral blood. The receptor source for this set is an adult in good health.

V and J are TRBV19 and TRBJ1-5, with 7 bases identical to TRBD1. Germline V gene data show CDR1 as LNHDA and CDR2 as SQIVND (reference sequence). The CDR3 extends over 13 amino acids. The V segment lost 6 bases and the J segment 5 bases; nucleotides outside the gene matches: 4. DNA for the CDR3: TGTGCCAGTAGCTCAACAGGGGATCAGCCCCAGCATTTT. Its protein is CASSSTGDQPQHF.

CDR3 amino acids: CASSSRHMNTEAFF. In DNA, the CDR3 is TGTGCCAGCAGCTCGCGTCATATGAACACTGAAGCTTTCTTT. The V call is TRBV11-3, the J call TRBJ1-1; D is uncertain. The CDR3 sequence is 14 residues long. The V end lost 4 bases, the J end lost 0 bases, and 9 bases lay between the germline ends. CDR1 and CDR2 (germline): SGHNT, YENEEA.

CDR3 coding DNA: TGTGCCAGCAGTACACCTGGGACAGGCTCCTACGAGCAGTACTTC. It is translated as CASSTPGTGSYEQYF. V and J are TRBV28 and TRBJ2-7, with 8 bases fitting TRBD1. Germline lookup yields CDR1 MDHEN and CDR2 SYDVKM. The CDR3 spans 15 residues. V shed 5 bases, J shed 0 bases, and the junction held 6 bases outside the gene matches.

The V call is TRBV5-1, the J call TRBJ2-5; D remains ambiguous. Germline CDR1 and CDR2: SGHRS and YFSETQ. This CDR3 has 13 residues. Deletions cut 1 base from V and 0 bases from J, with 4 bases between. CDR3 protein: CASSLSNQETQYF. The CDR3 coding sequence is TGCGCCAGCAGCTTGAGCAACCAAGAGACCCAGTACTTC.

This chain links TRBV12-3 or TRBV12-4 with TRBJ2-7; TRBD2 agrees at 7 bases. CDR3 length: 13 residues. Trimming removed 7 bases from V and 2 bases from J; junction bases left unmatched: 5. The CDR3 loop is CASTPGLTYEQYF. In nucleotides, the CDR3 is TGTGCCAGCACCCCGGGACTAACCTACGAGCAGTACTTC.

The rearrangement joins TRBV6-1 to TRBJ1-5; 7 bases map to TRBD1. The CDR3 loop spans 16 amino acids. The ends lost 3 bases at V and 6 bases at J; junction bases unmatched: 11. Germline-derived CDR1 and CDR2 are MNHNS and SASEGT. CDR3 region: CASSDPNRGAGQPQHF. Here the CDR3 DNA reads TGTGCCAGCAGTGATCCAAACAGGGGAGCGGGTCAGCCCCAGCATTTT.

The V call is TRBV7-9, the J call TRBJ1-4, with D perhaps TRBD1 (5 bases). Germline values: CDR1 SEHNR, CDR2 FQNEAQ (reference sequence). The V end lost 7 bases, the J end lost 0 bases, and 18 bases lay between the germline ends. The CDR3 is made up of 17 amino acids. CDR3 residues: CASTPSGTATTNEKLFF. CDR3 nucleotides: TGTGCCAGCACTCCCTCCGGGACTGCAACAACTAATGAAAAACTGTTTTTT.

The V call is TRBV6-2 or TRBV6-3, the J call TRBJ2-3; D tentatively fits TRBD1 or TRBD2 (5 bases each). Looked up from germline, CDR1 is MNHEY and CDR2 is SVGEGT. This CDR3 region has 15 residues. Trimming stripped 6 bases from V and 5 bases from J, with 18 bases between. The DNA for the CDR3 is TGTGCCAGCAGCAAACCCGGGACGCAGGGAGATACGCAGTATTTT. It yields the protein CASSKPGTQGDTQYF.

The chain uses TRBV4-2 and TRBJ1-4; no clear D. V was pared by 0 bases and J by 5 bases, with 10 bases between. This CDR3 contains 15 residues. Germline CDR1 is LGHNA and CDR2 is YNFKEQ. CDR3 sequence (DNA): TGTGCCAGCAGCCAAGATCCCCGGGTCAATGAAAAACTGTTTTTT. Protein product: CASSQDPRVNEKLFF.

The genes are TRBV30 and TRBJ2-7; 11 bases are shared with TRBD1. The V gene end was trimmed by 3 bases and the J gene end by 3 bases; junction bases not matched to a gene: 7. CDR3 size: 15 residues. CDR1 GTSNPN and CDR2 SVGIG come from the germline V gene (reference sequence). The CDR3, as DNA: TGTGCCTGGAGCCTTCCCGGGACAGGGGGCTACGAGCAGTACTTC. Protein: CAWSLPGTGGYEQYF. The whole variable domain, filled in from reference TRBV30 and TRBJ2-7, reads SQTIHQWPATLVQPVGSPLSLECTVEGTSNPNLYWYRQAAGRGLQLLFYSVGIGQISSEVPQNLSASRPQDRQFILSSKKLLLSDSGFYLCAWSLPGTGGYEQYFGPGTRLTVT.

The chain joins TRBV15 to TRBJ1-1; D is ambiguous. Germline CDR1 and CDR2: LNHNV and YYDKDF (reference sequence). The CDR3 runs to 14 residues. Trimming stripped 7 bases from V and 2 bases from J, with 14 bases between. CDR3: CATTPVGRNTEAFF. The CDR3 DNA reads TGTGCCACCACCCCCGTGGGGAGAAACACTGAAGCTTTCTTT.

CDR3 residues: CASSPPILGDNEQFF. The CDR3 DNA reads as TGTGCCAGCAGCCCGCCCATCCTGGGGGACAATGAGCAGTTCTTC. V gene TRBV4-2 combines with J gene TRBJ2-1, with D tentatively TRBD1 or TRBD2 (5 bases each). V was pared by 4 bases and J by 5 bases, with 15 bases between. The CDR3 covers 15 residues. The V gene's germline CDR1 is LGHNA and CDR2 YNFKEQ.

The V call is TRBV12-3 or TRBV12-4, the J call TRBJ1-3; 7 nucleotides align to TRBD1. The trim removed 11 bases at V and 0 bases at J, leaving 4 bases unmatched. CDR3 length equals 13 residues. CDR3: CADRVSSGNTIYF. The CDR3 DNA is TGTGCCGACAGGGTGAGCTCTGGAAACACCATATATTTT.

The rearrangement links TRBV30 to TRBJ1-6; 8 bases are a match to TRBD1. J was trimmed by 9 bases and V by 0 bases; bases with no gene match: 7. CDR3 length: 15 residues. Germline CDR1 and CDR2: GTSNPN and SVGIG (reference sequence). The DNA of the CDR3 is TGTGCCTGGAGTGTACTTGGACAGGGCCTTTCACCCCTCCACTTT. It encodes CAWSVLGQGLSPLHF.

The rearrangement joins TRBV18 to TRBJ2-5; 10 bases are shared with TRBD1. The germline V gene has CDR1 KGHSH and CDR2 LQKENI. This CDR3 has 17 amino acids. Trimming removed 2 bases from V and 5 bases from J; junction bases left unmatched: 11. CDR3 residues: CASSPYIDRGLRETQYF. The DNA for the CDR3 is TGTGCCAGCTCACCATATATCGACAGGGGGCTTCGGGAGACCCAGTACTTC. Together with reference TRBV18 and TRBJ2-5, the CDR3 gives the full variable domain: NAGVMQNPRHLVRRRGQEARLRCSPMKGHSHVYWYRQLPEEGLKFMVYLQKENIIDESGMPKERFSAEFPKEGPSILRIQQVVRGDSAAYFCASSPYIDRGLRETQYFGPGTRLLVL.

The rearrangement links TRBV3-1 (or the pseudogene TRBV3-2) to TRBJ2-1, with 10 bases lining up with TRBD1. Germline CDR1 reads LGHDT; CDR2 reads YNNKEL (reference sequence). V dropped 2 bases and J dropped 6; count of bases not matched to a gene: 7. The CDR3 runs to 16 residues. The CDR3 coding sequence is TGTGCCAGCAGCCAACCCGGGACAGGGGTGAGCAATGAGCAGTTCTTC. Amino acid sequence: CASSQPGTGVSNEQFF.

V gene TRBV5-5 combines with J gene TRBJ2-5; 10 nucleotides align to TRBD1. This CDR3 region has 16 residues. The germline CDR1 and CDR2 sequences are SGHKS and YYEKEE (reference sequence). V dropped 4 bases and J dropped 4; count of bases not matched to a gene: 10. As DNA, the CDR3 is TGTGCCAGCAGCCCAATGACAGGGGGCGCATCAGAGACCCAGTACTTC. This translates into CASSPMTGGASETQYF.

The chain couples TRBV7-2 to TRBJ2-5; 9 bases are shared with TRBD2. Germline-derived CDR1 and CDR2 are SGHTA and FQGNSA. J lost 5 bases, V lost 8 bases, and 18 bases had no gene match. The CDR3 length is 17 residues. CDR3 DNA sequence: TGTGCCAGCTCCCCGTTCCCCCAGCGGGGGGCCCGGGAGACCCAGTACTTC. Its protein is CASSPFPQRGARETQYF.

The chain carries TRBV2 and TRBJ2-3, with 9 bases that match TRBD2. Germline V lookup: CDR1 SNHLY, CDR2 FYNNEI. The CDR3 sequence is 15 residues long. Unmatched junction bases numbered 4, after V lost 6 bases and J lost 0 bases. CDR3 in amino acids: CASSELAGSTDTQYF. CDR3 DNA sequence: TGTGCCAGCAGCGAACTAGCGGGTAGCACAGATACGCAGTATTTT.

The rearrangement uses TRBV2 and TRBJ2-3; 11 positions agree with TRBD2. CDR3 length equals 16 residues. The germline V gene has CDR1 SNHLY and CDR2 FYNNEI. Trimming removed 4 bases from V and 6 bases from J; junction bases left unmatched: 9. CDR3 sequence (DNA): TGTGCCAGCAGTGTTAGGACTAGCGGGCTGCGGGATACGCAGTATTTT. Translated, it gives CASSVRTSGLRDTQYF.

The rearrangement joins TRBV19 to TRBJ1-5; perhaps TRBD1 as D (6 bases). Germline V gene data show CDR1 as LNHDA and CDR2 as SQIVND (reference sequence). This CDR3 region has 17 residues. Deletions cut 10 bases from V and 4 bases from J, with 26 bases between. The CDR3 DNA sequence: TGTGCCAACTACCGGGACATGGGGCTCTTTTCGAATCAGCCCCAGCATTTT. Encoded protein: CANYRDMGLFSNQPQHF.